This entry describes one T cell receptor (beta chain). Per the study methods: Estimation of nucleated cell counts was performed using reference gene primer amplification. Assay used: immunoSEQ multiplex PCR; TCRdb lists only in-frame clones, some missing. D and trimming were read from the DNA, whereas the V and J calls and clone size are those reported in that table. The sample records 120,000 or so clones, about 81% being singletons. This CDR3 spans 14 amino acids. Trimming cost V 5 bases and J 7 bases, with 16 bases left between them. CDR1 is SGHDN and CDR2 is FVKESK in the germline V gene. This sample stems from a study of blood T cell repertoires in COVID-19. Study details: Both acute and convalescent COVID-19 samples were obtained from the United States, Italy and Spain. The cDNA or gDNA used as material had been derived from T cells, B-cell-depleted T cells, or PBMCs.

Seattle's cohort entered during active infection and was followed longitudinally. V gene TRBV14 combines with J gene TRBJ2-3; D possibly corresponds to TRBD1 (6 bases). Material: peripheral blood. The receptor comes from a young man with COVID-19, enrolled during active disease. CDR3 region: CASSSQGPSYTQYF. Here the CDR3 DNA reads TGTGCCAGCAGCTCCCAGGGGCCTTCATATACGCAGTATTTT. The full variable domain, rest sourced from reference TRBV14 and TRBJ2-3, is EAGVTQFPSHSVIEKGQTVTLRCDPISGHDNLYWYRRVMGKEIKFLLHFVKESKQDESGMPNNRFLAERTGGTYSTLKVQPAELEDSGVYFCASSSQGPSYTQYFGPGTRLTVL.